Below, 16 T cell receptor beta chains from the same sample are listed, as sequenced in a study of CD8+ T cells in alopecia areata. Extracted RNA was reverse transcribed, and the resulting cDNA served as sequencing template. The protocol was immunoSEQ multiplex PCR, while the TCRdb copy is restricted to in-frame clones and leaves out a portion. The table lists about 150,000 clones, approximately 60% of them singletons. What was sequenced was CD8+ T cells sorted from blood. The receptors shown here come from a human donor in good health.

This clone was detected only once. This sequence joins TRBV9 and TRBJ1-2, with TRBD1 identical over 8 bases. The CDR3 length is 14 residues. CDR1 and CDR2 (germline): SGDLS, YYNGEE. Trimming took 4 bases from V and 4 from J; bases not matched to a gene: 6. The CDR3: CASSPETGAYGYTF. In DNA form, the CDR3 reads TGTGCCAGCAGCCCCGAGACAGGGGCCTATGGCTACACCTTC. Full variable domain (rest looked up from reference TRBV9 and TRBJ1-2): DSGVTQTPKHLITATGQRVTLRCSPRSGDLSVYWYQQSLDQGLQFLIQYYNGEERAKGNILERFSAQQFPDLHSELNLSSLELGDSALYFCASSPETGAYGYTFGSGTRLTVV.

The rearrangement links TRBV29-1 to TRBJ2-3, with D perhaps TRBD1 (7 bases). This CDR3 has 13 amino acids. V lost 7 bases, J lost 5 bases, and 16 bases lay in between. The V gene's germline CDR1 is SQVTM and CDR2 ANQGSEA. The CDR3 here is CSGGTANGDTQYF. In DNA form, the CDR3 reads TGCAGCGGCGGGACAGCTAATGGAGATACGCAGTATTTT.

V gene TRBV7-4 combines with J gene TRBJ1-2, with 8 bases matching TRBD1. The CDR3 is 14 residues long. In germline, CDR1 is SGHVT, CDR2 SQSDAQ. Trimming removed 5 bases from V and 4 bases from J; junction bases left unmatched: 6. Written as DNA, the CDR3 is TGTGCCAGCAGCCGCAAGGACAGGGCCTATGGCTACACCTTC. Translation gives CASSRKDRAYGYTF.

This clone has at least ten counts. The chain joins TRBV4-2 to TRBJ2-7; 10 bases line up with TRBD1. The CDR3 totals 15 residues. Germline CDR1 LGHNA, CDR2 YNFKEQ. V lost 1 base and J lost 0; bases outside the gene matches: 0. The CDR3 sequence is CASSQGTGGSYEQYF. DNA for the CDR3: TGTGCCAGCAGCCAAGGGACAGGGGGCTCCTACGAGCAGTACTTC.

This clone showed up just a few times. The same CDR3 arises from other DNA sequences in this sample as well. The chain has TRBV9 and TRBJ1-4; D uncertain. Germline CDR1 SGDLS, CDR2 YYNGEE. The CDR3 has 13 residues. Trimming took 3 bases from V and 5 from J, leaving 8 bases between them. The DNA for the CDR3 is TGTGCCAGCAGCGGGCAGCTCAATGAAAAACTGTTTTTT. Protein product: CASSGQLNEKLFF.

The chain combines TRBV5-6 with TRBJ2-2, with 7 bases aligning to TRBD2. This CDR3 is built from 13 residues. Germline CDR1 reads SGHDT; CDR2 reads YYEEEE. After removal of 4 bases from V and 6 bases from J, the junction contained 3 bases not matched to a gene. The CDR3 protein is CASSLTSPGELFF. In nucleotides, the CDR3 is TGTGCCAGCAGCCTGACTAGCCCCGGGGAGCTGTTTTTT.

Judged by abundance, this clone is medium-sized. The chain carries TRBV6-6 and TRBJ2-7; D remains unclear. V lost 0 bases to trimming and J lost 5 bases, with 11 bases between them. This CDR3 has 14 amino acids. Germline V CDR1 and CDR2: MNHNY, SVGAGI (reference sequence). The CDR3 loop reads CASSYSGPPHEQYF. CDR3 DNA sequence: TGTGCCAGCAGTTACTCCGGGCCCCCCCACGAGCAGTACTTC.

This clone turned up a few times. The chain carries TRBV5-5 and TRBJ2-1; no clear D. Germline V lookup: CDR1 SGHKS, CDR2 YYEKEE (reference sequence). The CDR3 is 13 residues long. Deletions cut 1 base from V and 4 bases from J, with 6 bases between. DNA for the CDR3: TGTGCCAGCAGCTTGTCGCAGTACAATGAGCAGTTCTTC. This encodes CASSLSQYNEQFF.

The rearrangement joins TRBV30 to TRBJ2-1; TRBD2 aligns across 8 bases. J lost 8 bases, V lost 0 bases, and 9 bases had no gene match. Germline CDR1 GTSNPN, CDR2 SVGIG (reference sequence). This CDR3 contains 15 residues. The CDR3 region has the DNA TGTGCCTGGAGTGTCGGTCCGGGAGGGGCCGATGAGCAGTTCTTC. Translation gives CAWSVGPGGADEQFF.

The chain employs TRBV30 and TRBJ1-2; perhaps TRBD1 as D (6 bases). Germline CDR1 and CDR2: GTSNPN and SVGIG (reference sequence). Trimming cost V 2 bases and J 8 bases, with 18 bases left between them. The CDR3 loop spans 14 amino acids. In DNA form, the CDR3 reads TGTGCCTGGAGTATTATACCACAGGGTGGGGGCTACACCTTC. It encodes CAWSIIPQGGGYTF.

The CDR3 spells CASSLRLAGGQETQYF. DNA of the CDR3: TGTGCCAGCAGCCTCCGACTAGCGGGAGGGCAAGAGACCCAGTACTTC. V usage is TRBV13 and J usage is TRBJ2-5; the match to TRBD2 covers 14 bases. V shed 5 bases, J shed 2 bases, and the junction held 4 bases outside the gene matches. Germline V gene sequence: CDR1 PRHDT, CDR2 FYEKMQ (reference sequence). CDR3 length: 16 amino acids.

This clone appeared a few times. V usage is TRBV2 and J usage is TRBJ1-1; 8 positions match TRBD1. The germline V gene encodes CDR1 SNHLY and CDR2 FYNNEI. The CDR3 is made up of 12 amino acids. The V and J ends lost 10 bases and 10 bases, in that order; junction bases with no gene match: 11. CDR3 sequence reads: CAIVGQGASAFF. The DNA of the CDR3 is TGTGCCATAGTGGGCCAGGGGGCGTCAGCTTTCTTT.

V is TRBV6-1 and J is TRBJ2-5; weak D call: TRBD2 (5 bases). Germline V gene data show CDR1 as MNHNS and CDR2 as SASEGT. The CDR3 runs 13 residues. V dropped 5 bases and J dropped 3 bases, with 10 bases sitting between them. As DNA, the CDR3 is TGTGCCAGCAGTCCCGGACTGAAAGAGACCCAGTACTTC. Translating gives CASSPGLKETQYF.

The J gene is TRBJ2-3, the V gene TRBV29-1; possible D gene TRBD2, 5 bases. Per germline, CDR1 SQVTM and CDR2 ANQGSEA. V was shortened by 4 bases and J by 2 bases, with 10 bases between the two germline ends. The CDR3 length is 13 residues. The DNA of the CDR3 is TGCAGCGTTGCGCGGGTTACCACAGATACGCAGTATTTT. Protein sequence: CSVARVTTDTQYF.

This rearrangement joins TRBV6-5 to TRBJ2-3; TRBD2 aligns across 7 bases. The length of the CDR3 is 16 residues. The germline CDR1 and CDR2 sequences are MNHEY and SVGAGI. Trimming removed 0 bases from V and 0 bases from J; junction bases left unmatched: 3. The CDR3 DNA reads as TGTGCCAGCAGTTACTCGTCGCGGGGGAGCACAGATACGCAGTATTTT. Translation: CASSYSSRGSTDTQYF.

The chain combines TRBV6-6 with TRBJ2-7, with unresolved D. V lost 5 bases to trimming and J lost 5 bases, with 16 bases between them. The CDR3 is 14 amino acids. Germline CDR1 is MNHNY and CDR2 is SVGAGI (reference sequence). The CDR3 region is CASSHGSPEDEQYF. Here the CDR3 DNA reads TGTGCCAGCAGTCACGGATCTCCCGAGGACGAGCAGTACTTC.